This is a list of T cell receptor beta chains from one sample in a study of early T cells in non-severe SARS-CoV-2 infection. TCRdb re-called the 5' RACE reads with MiXCR, one entry per CDR3 protein. The sample lists 40,000 to 55,000 distinct CDR3 sequences; around 10% were seen once. What was sequenced was whole blood. These receptors all stem from an adult who was a healthcare worker with PCR-confirmed SARS-CoV-2 infection or an uninfected control (not recorded which). Each CDR3 is given with its conserved first and last residue. The D gene is left open where the match is weak. Some rows mark clone size as missing; the rest say once, few, many or name a class of expanded clone.

TRBV5-4	TRBJ2-2	many	13	NA	CASSGAIYGELFF	TGTGCCAGCAGCGGGGCTATCTACGGGGAGCTGTTTTTT
TRBV7-9	TRBJ2-1	few	18	TRBD2	CASSGLAGARSSYNEQFF	TGTGCCAGCAGCGGGCTAGCGGGGGCCCGGAGCTCCTACAATGAGCAGTTCTTC
TRBV6-5	TRBJ2-7	NA	14	NA	CASSRPGISYEQYF	TGTGCCAGCAGTCGCCCAGGGATCTCCTACGAGCAGTACTTC
TRBV5-8	TRBJ1-5	NA	11	NA	CASGLDQPQHF	TGTGCCAGCGGTTTAGATCAGCCCCAGCATTTT
TRBV11-2	TRBJ2-2	many	12	NA	CASSPITGELFF	TGTGCCAGCAGCCCGATCACCGGGGAGCTGTTTTTT
TRBV11-2	TRBJ1-5	few	15	TRBD1	CASSAQTGVNQPQHF	TGTGCCAGCAGCGCCCAGACAGGGGTCAATCAGCCCCAGCATTTT
TRBV7-9	TRBJ2-7	many	15	NA	CASSLVAGRTYEQYF	TGTGCCAGCAGCTTAGTTGCGGGACGAACCTACGAGCAGTACTTC
TRBV20-1	TRBJ2-5	few	13	TRBD1	CSARDGTGETQYF	TGCAGTGCTAGGGACGGGACAGGCGAGACCCAGTACTTC
TRBV18	TRBJ2-1	few	15	NA	CASSLFQPVGNEQFF	TGTGCCAGCTCACTTTTTCAGCCAGTGGGTAATGAGCAGTTCTTC
TRBV18	TRBJ1-3	many	14	NA	CASSPAGSGNTIYF	TGTGCCAGCTCCCCAGCCGGCTCTGGAAACACCATATATTTT
TRBV6-1	TRBJ2-3	many	12	NA	CASSEAGDTQYF	TGTGCCAGCAGTGAAGCGGGGGATACGCAGTATTTT
TRBV11-2	TRBJ2-4	many	13	TRBD1	CASSQRQGNIQYF	TGTGCCAGCAGCCAGAGACAGGGAAACATTCAGTACTTC
TRBV29-1	TRBJ2-5	NA	14	TRBD2	CSVEKRESQETQYF	TGCAGCGTTGAGAAGCGGGAGAGCCAAGAGACCCAGTACTTC
TRBV5-1	TRBJ1-1	many	15	NA	CASSLDFPSNTEAFF	TGCGCCAGCAGCTTGGACTTCCCCTCTAACACTGAAGCTTTCTTT
TRBV2	TRBJ1-2	many	16	TRBD1	CASSEGTGGDVHGYTF	TGTGCCAGCAGTGAAGGGACAGGGGGAGATGTCCATGGCTACACCTTC
TRBV30	TRBJ1-1	few	15	NA	CAWSGSGTRDTEAFF	TGTGCCTGGAGTGGATCCGGGACAAGGGACACTGAAGCTTTCTTT
TRBV5-1	TRBJ1-2	NA	14	TRBD1	CASSFWTGEAGYTF	TGCGCCAGCAGCTTCTGGACAGGGGAGGCGGGCTACACCTTC
TRBV7-9	TRBJ1-2	many	14	NA	CASSLQGGTYGYTF	TGTGCCAGCAGCCTACAGGGAGGCACTTATGGCTACACCTTC
TRBV6-1	TRBJ1-2	many	14	NA	CASSLGHLSYGYTF	TGTGCCAGCAGCTTGGGACATTTGTCCTATGGCTACACCTTC
TRBV6-5	TRBJ2-1	many	17	NA	CASSRRDPGSSYNEQFF	TGTGCCAGCAGTCGCCGGGACCCTGGAAGCTCCTACAATGAGCAGTTCTTC
TRBV20-1	TRBJ2-5	many	15	TRBD2	CSAALAGGGAETQYF	TGCAGTGCGGCATTGGCGGGAGGGGGGGCCGAGACCCAGTACTTC
TRBV12-3/TRBV12-4	TRBJ1-1	NA	14	NA	CASRVGTLNTEAFF	TGTGCCAGCAGAGTAGGCACATTGAACACTGAAGCTTTCTTT
TRBV28	TRBJ2-1	NA	16	TRBD2	CASTETSGSSYNEQFF	TGTGCCAGCACCGAGACTAGCGGGAGCTCCTACAATGAGCAGTTCTTC
TRBV18	TRBJ2-1	many	16	TRBD1	CASSPTGGRSYNEQFF	TGTGCCAGCTCACCAACAGGGGGAAGGTCCTACAATGAGCAGTTCTTC
TRBV4-1	TRBJ2-5	few	15	NA	CASSLLGLGPETQYF	TGCGCCAGCAGCCTTCTAGGACTGGGACCGGAGACCCAGTACTTC
TRBV2	TRBJ1-2	many	15	NA	CASSATGNSDYGYTF	TGTGCCAGCAGTGCCACAGGGAATTCGGACTATGGCTACACCTTC
TRBV18	TRBJ2-5	many	13	NA	CASSPNRQETQYF	TGTGCCAGCTCACCAAACAGACAAGAGACCCAGTACTTC
TRBV29-1	TRBJ1-2	NA	11	NA	CSVEGKNGYTF	TGCAGCGTTGAAGGGAAGAACGGCTACACCTTC
TRBV29-1	TRBJ2-1	few	15	NA	CSVPSEALQSNEQFF	TGCAGCGTTCCTTCTGAGGCACTCCAAAGCAATGAGCAGTTCTTC
TRBV19	TRBJ2-1	many	15	NA	CASGRAAQALGEQFF	TGTGCCAGTGGCCGAGCCGCCCAGGCCCTGGGTGAGCAGTTCTTC
TRBV6-6	TRBJ1-2	many	17	NA	CASSYSRAVNLNYGYTF	TGTGCCAGCAGTTACTCGAGGGCGGTTAATTTAAACTATGGCTACACCTTC
TRBV27	TRBJ2-7	many	14	TRBD1	CASSRSGGSYEQYF	TGTGCCAGCAGCCGCTCAGGGGGCTCGTACGAGCAGTACTTC
TRBV7-9	TRBJ2-2	few	16	NA	CASSSLGTRGTGELFF	TGTGCCAGCAGCTCCTTGGGCACCCGGGGAACCGGGGAGCTGTTTTTT
TRBV7-2	TRBJ1-1	many	14	NA	CASSLGGGESEAFF	TGTGCCAGCAGCCTAGGAGGTGGAGAGAGTGAAGCTTTCTTT
TRBV18	TRBJ2-2	few	15	NA	CASSPSTGLTGELFF	TGTGCCAGCTCACCGTCGACAGGTTTAACCGGGGAGCTGTTTTTT
TRBV27	TRBJ2-1	few	15	TRBD2	CASSQLAGGPHEQFF	TGTGCCAGCAGTCAACTAGCGGGAGGGCCCCATGAGCAGTTCTTC
TRBV7-9	TRBJ1-1	few	13	NA	CASSSRDRTEAFF	TGTGCCAGCAGTTCCAGGGATAGGACTGAAGCTTTCTTT
TRBV30	TRBJ2-3	NA	12	NA	CAWSGRRDTQYF	TGTGCCTGGAGCGGACGGCGGGATACGCAGTATTTT
TRBV7-2	TRBJ2-3	NA	15	NA	CASSPMGLRTDTQYF	TGTGCCAGCAGCCCTATGGGCCTCCGCACAGATACGCAGTATTTT
TRBV28	TRBJ1-4	NA	16	TRBD1	CASSPLQGATNEKLFF	TGTGCCAGCAGTCCTCTACAGGGGGCAACTAATGAAAAACTGTTTTTT
TRBV6-5	TRBJ1-1	few	14	NA	CASSPTGNGAEAFF	TGTGCCAGCAGTCCGACAGGAAATGGAGCTGAAGCTTTCTTT
TRBV14	TRBJ2-7	many	12	NA	CASSRTTYEQYF	TGTGCCAGCAGCCGGACTACTTACGAGCAGTACTTC
TRBV28	TRBJ2-5	many	14	NA	CASSLSRVQETQYF	TGTGCCAGCAGTTTAAGCAGGGTACAAGAGACCCAGTACTTC
TRBV7-9	TRBJ1-1	medium-sized	17	NA	CASSLVPPGGKNTEAFF	TGTGCCAGCAGCTTAGTCCCCCCGGGCGGGAAGAACACTGAAGCTTTCTTT
TRBV4-1	TRBJ1-3	few	13	NA	CASSQEAGDTIYF	TGCGCCAGCAGCCAAGAAGCGGGCGACACCATATATTTT
TRBV29-1	TRBJ2-5	few	12	TRBD1	CSTRTGEETQYF	TGCAGCACCCGGACAGGGGAAGAGACCCAGTACTTC
TRBV6-2/TRBV6-3	TRBJ2-7	many	13	NA	CASSYAGRNEQYF	TGTGCCAGCAGTTACGCAGGGCGAAACGAGCAGTACTTC